This T cell receptor (beta chain) was sequenced for a study of CD8+CD57+ T cells in acquired aplastic anemia. According to the study, genomic DNA was the template for TCR beta VDJ and CDR3 profiling. TCRdb analysed the reads with MiXCR anew, one entry per CDR3 protein. This table holds roughly 130,000 distinct CDR3 sequences, around 48% found once. Sequencing input: sorted CD4+, CD8+, or CD8+CD57+ T cells (not recorded which) from PBMCs. The receptor's source is a human donor in good health, serving as a control.

CDR3 in DNA: TGTGCCAGTAGTACCCAGGCCTACTATGGCTACACCTTC. It yields the protein CASSTQAYYGYTF. This chain uses TRBV19 with TRBJ1-2; D gene uncertain. Germline-derived CDR1 and CDR2 are LNHDA and SQIVND (reference sequence). The CDR3 sequence is 13 residues long. V dropped 4 bases and J dropped 3 bases, with 9 bases sitting between them. Together with reference TRBV19 and TRBJ1-2, the CDR3 gives the full variable domain: DGGITQSPKYLFRKEGQNVTLSCEQNLNHDAMYWYRQDPGQGLRLIYYSQIVNDFQKGDIAEGYSVSREKKESFPLTVTSAQKNPTAFYLCASSTQAYYGYTFGSGTRLTVV.